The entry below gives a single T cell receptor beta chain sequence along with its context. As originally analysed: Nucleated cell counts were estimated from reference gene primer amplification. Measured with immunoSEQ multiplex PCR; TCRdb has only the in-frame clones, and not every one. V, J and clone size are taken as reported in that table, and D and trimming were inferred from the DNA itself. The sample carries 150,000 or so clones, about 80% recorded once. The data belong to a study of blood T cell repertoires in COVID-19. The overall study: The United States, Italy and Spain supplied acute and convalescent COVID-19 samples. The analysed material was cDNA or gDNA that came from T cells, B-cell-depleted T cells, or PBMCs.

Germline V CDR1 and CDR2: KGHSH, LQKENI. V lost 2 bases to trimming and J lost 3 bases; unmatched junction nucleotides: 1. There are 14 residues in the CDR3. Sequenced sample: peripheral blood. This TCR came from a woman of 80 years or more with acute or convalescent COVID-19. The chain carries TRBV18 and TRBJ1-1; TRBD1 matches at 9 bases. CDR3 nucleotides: TGTGCCAGCTCACCATGGACAGGGGACACTGAAGCTTTCTTT. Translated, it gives CASSPWTGDTEAFF.